This TCR beta chain comes out of a study of CD8 T cells in ankylosing spondylitis. The table lists this clonotype with many counts. Its antigen is undetermined. Overall study findings and caveats: Typical of ankylosing spondylitis blood, it appeared, was a TCR beta motif of eight highly homologous variants. Within matched ankylosing spondylitis synovial fluid, disease-linked clones were reportedly significantly enriched.

TCRdb recomputed calls from the 5' RACE reads with MiXCR, one row per CDR3 protein. The sample holds about 840,000 distinct CDR3 sequences, roughly 10% seen once. The receptor comes from a male donor with ankylosing spondylitis. Sequencing was carried out using blood, either unsorted or a sorted T cell fraction (not recorded which).

This chain's CDR3 is CSAATGGYQPQHF. The CDR3 DNA sequence: TGCAGTGCTGCCACCGGGGGTTATCAGCCCCAGCATTTT. The chain combines TRBV20-1 with TRBJ1-5; D perhaps matches TRBD1 (5 bases). V lost 5 bases and J lost 5, with 13 bases in between. This CDR3 comprises 13 residues. Germline CDR1 reads DFQATT; CDR2 reads SNEGSKA (reference sequence).